The clone carrying this T cell receptor beta chain was recorded only once. Its specificity is not known. This sample was taken from a study of cytomegalovirus exposure and HLA in healthy donors. General study findings and limits: Cytomegalovirus-associated status was assigned to 164 TCR beta chains.

The assay was immunoSEQ multiplex PCR, and TCRdb's table has in-frame clones only and misses some. The table lists approximately 150,000 clones, about 90% of them singletons, with 3% in the top ten. The length of the CDR3 is 16 residues. Germline V gene data show CDR1 as SGHTA and CDR2 as FQGNSA. The ends lost 1 base at V and 5 bases at J; junction bases unmatched: 5. This receptor was taken from a young woman in good health and CMV-seropositive. Sequenced sample: PBMCs. The rearrangement links TRBV7-2 to TRBJ1-4; 9 bases agree with TRBD1. This CDR3 reads CASSLEFGQGNEKLFF. The CDR3 nucleotides read TGTGCCAGCAGCTTAGAGTTTGGACAGGGGAATGAAAAACTGTTTTTT.